This T cell receptor (beta chain) is from a study of blood T cell repertoires in COVID-19. TCRdb's table, derived via immunoSEQ multiplex PCR, lists solely in-frame clones and lacks some. The data contain about 200,000 clones, roughly 88% of them singletons. There are 15 residues in the CDR3. Per germline, CDR1 MRHNA and CDR2 SNTAGT. V lost 0 bases and J lost 7, with 15 bases in between. The source of this sequence is a man aged 50 to 60 with COVID-19, enrolled during active disease. The sequenced sample consisted of peripheral blood. This chain links TRBV6-4 with TRBJ1-2; TRBD1 might be the D (5 bases). For the CDR3, the DNA is TGTGCCAGCAGTGACTCGTTGGGGGGAAGAGGTGGCTACACCTTC. This translates into CASSDSLGGRGGYTF.